Shown below are 18 T cell receptor beta chains from a single sample sequenced in a study of T cell repertoires in cytomegalovirus infection. TCRdb independently ran MiXCR on the reads; one entry per CDR3 protein. The sample includes about 490,000 distinct CDR3 sequences, roughly 12% of them seen just once. The sequenced sample consisted of PBMCs. The receptor source for this set is a human donor in good health (CMV status not recorded). Some clones in this sample may be carry-over from other donors' samples.

There are a few counts of this clonotype. The chain recombines TRBV25-1 with TRBJ1-2; D perhaps matches TRBD1 (6 bases). Trimming took 8 bases from V and 1 from J, leaving 11 bases between them. The CDR3 contains 13 residues. Germline-derived CDR1 and CDR2 are MGHDK and SYGVNS. CDR3 sequence reads: CASSKGGNYGYTF. CDR3 DNA sequence: TGTGCCAGCTCGAAGGGGGGTAACTATGGCTACACCTTC.

Ten or more counts support this clonotype. The chain uses TRBV6-4 and TRBJ2-3, with D tentatively TRBD2 (6 bases). Germline-derived CDR1 and CDR2 are MRHNA and SNTAGT. The CDR3 length is 14 residues. V was cut by 3 bases and J by 3 bases, with 10 bases left in between. The CDR3 nucleotides read TGTGCCAGCAGTGATATCGGGAGAACAGATACGCAGTATTTT. This encodes CASSDIGRTDTQYF.

Ten or more counts support this clonotype. This sequence joins TRBV6-1 and TRBJ2-3; TRBD2 matches at 7 bases. CDR3 length: 15 residues. Germline V gene sequence: CDR1 MNHNS, CDR2 SASEGT. Unmatched junction bases numbered 4, after V lost 1 base and J lost 3 bases. The CDR3 nucleotides read TGTGCCAGCAGTGAAGTATGGACTAGAACAGATACGCAGTATTTT. This gives the protein CASSEVWTRTDTQYF.

This clonotype was recorded many times. DNA of the CDR3: TGTGCCAGCAGAAGAATCGGGACTAGCGGGAGGGCCTACGAGCAGTACTTC. Protein product: CASRRIGTSGRAYEQYF. V and J are TRBV6-1 and TRBJ2-7; the match to TRBD2 covers 16 bases. V shed 6 bases, J shed 2 bases, and the junction held 7 bases outside the gene matches. CDR1 MNHNS and CDR2 SASEGT come from the germline V gene. The length of the CDR3 is 17 residues.

This clonotype was detected ten times or more. The chain recombines TRBV7-2 with TRBJ2-1, with TRBD1 matching over 9 bases. CDR1 is SGHTA and CDR2 is FQGNSA in the germline V gene. CDR3 length equals 14 residues. Losses at the gene ends were 5 bases for V and 7 bases for J; bases not matched to a gene: 6. CDR3: CASSPQTGGNEQFF. CDR3 nucleotide sequence: TGTGCCAGCAGCCCCCAGACAGGGGGGAATGAGCAGTTCTTC.

The chain couples TRBV12-3 or TRBV12-4 to TRBJ2-1; TRBD2 agrees at 8 bases. The CDR3 sequence is 14 residues long. V lost 3 bases and J lost 8; bases outside the gene matches: 6. Here the CDR3 DNA reads TGTGCCAGCAGTTTCGGCGGGGGGTTGGATGAGCAGTTCTTC. Protein sequence: CASSFGGGLDEQFF.

This clonotype was seen ten or more times. The chain combines TRBV7-8 with TRBJ1-1; D is unresolved. Trimming took off 5 bases at V and 8 bases at J, with 15 bases between the two ends. The CDR3 spans 13 residues. Per germline, CDR1 SGHVS and CDR2 FQNEAQ. This chain's CDR3 is CASSPHGEQEAFF. The DNA for the CDR3 is TGTGCCAGCAGCCCCCACGGGGAGCAAGAAGCTTTCTTT.

This chain joins TRBV20-1 and TRBJ2-5; 14 positions agree with TRBD2. CDR3 length: 16 amino acids. Germline V CDR1 and CDR2: DFQATT, SNEGSKA (reference sequence). The V gene end was trimmed by 1 base and the J gene end by 5 bases; junction bases not matched to a gene: 6. The CDR3 nucleotides are TGCAGTGCTAGAGCTGGGACTAGCGGGAGTATGGAGACCCAGTACTTC. Its translation is CSARAGTSGSMETQYF.

This clonotype was seen ten or more times. This rearrangement joins TRBV10-3 to TRBJ2-5; TRBD2 is a possible D gene (5 bases). With 0 bases removed from V and 5 bases from J, the gap between germline ends came to 13 bases. CDR1 ENHRY and CDR2 SYGVKD come from the germline V gene. The CDR3 runs to 15 residues. The CDR3 nucleotides are TGTGCCATCAGTGAGTCGATTTGGACTTGGGAGACCCAGTACTTC. This encodes CAISESIWTWETQYF.

This chain connects TRBV27 to TRBJ1-2, with a possible D match to TRBD1 (5 bases). The CDR3 is 14 residues long. Germline V gives CDR1 MNHEY, CDR2 SMNVEV (reference sequence). V was pared by 6 bases and J by 1 base, with 12 bases between. The CDR3, as DNA: TGTGCCAGCAGAAGCCCTGACAGTAACTATGGCTACACCTTC. This encodes CASRSPDSNYGYTF.

The sample holds many counts of this clonotype. CDR3 protein: CASSVDIPYEQYF. The CDR3 region has the DNA TGTGCCAGCAGTGTCGACATCCCTTACGAGCAGTACTTC. The gene calls are TRBV2 and TRBJ2-7; D is uncertain. The length of the CDR3 is 13 residues. The germline gives CDR1 SNHLY, CDR2 FYNNEI. Trimming removed 4 bases from V and 4 bases from J, with 11 bases in between.

In this sample, this clonotype turned up a few times. The chain joins TRBV7-8 to TRBJ2-7; D perhaps matches TRBD1 (6 bases). Germline assignment: CDR1 SGHVS and CDR2 FQNEAQ. Trimming stripped 4 bases from V and 3 bases from J, with 13 bases between. The CDR3 runs 14 residues. As DNA, the CDR3 is TGTGCCAGCAGCTGGGACAACCCTGGCTACGAGCAGTACTTC. Its translation: CASSWDNPGYEQYF.

At least ten counts were recorded for this clonotype. This chain links TRBV6-1 with TRBJ1-1, with 9 bases identical to TRBD1. Germline V CDR1 and CDR2: MNHNS, SASEGT. The length of the CDR3 is 16 residues. After removal of 4 bases from V and 0 bases from J, the junction contained 6 bases not matched to a gene. CDR3 sequence reads: CASSVPRTGVNTEAFF. Written as DNA, the CDR3 is TGTGCCAGCAGTGTTCCCCGGACAGGGGTGAACACTGAAGCTTTCTTT.

Ten or more counts support this clonotype. The CDR3 here is CASGFTPLDKLQSTEAFF. The CDR3 DNA sequence: TGTGCTAGTGGTTTTACACCGCTGGACAAGCTACAATCTACTGAAGCTTTCTTT. This rearrangement joins TRBV12-5 to TRBJ1-1; maybe TRBD1 (5 bases). Germline lookup yields CDR1 LGHNT and CDR2 FRNRAP. V was shortened by 3 bases and J by 5 bases, with 25 bases between the two germline ends. CDR3 length: 18 amino acids.

In its sample, this clonotype was seen many times. The chain combines TRBV7-8 with TRBJ2-3; TRBD2 matches 12 bases. CDR3 length: 18 amino acids. The germline CDR1 and CDR2 sequences are SGHVS and FQNEAQ. The J segment lost 1 base and the V segment lost 5 bases, leaving 10 bases of the junction unmatched. For the CDR3, the DNA is TGTGCCAGCAGCCCTCGGACTAGCGGGATCTCTGGCACAGATACGCAGTATTTT. This gives the protein CASSPRTSGISGTDTQYF.

This clonotype was detected many times. The rearrangement links TRBV6-6 to TRBJ2-7; 9 bases match TRBD1. In germline, CDR1 is MNHNY, CDR2 SVGAGI (reference sequence). The CDR3 contains 16 residues. V gave up 8 bases and J gave up 0 bases; unmatched junction bases: 11. As DNA, the CDR3 is TGTGCCAGCGGCAACCTCGGGACAGGGAGCTCCTACGAGCAGTACTTC. Translating gives CASGNLGTGSSYEQYF.

This clonotype occurred a few times. J is TRBJ1-1 and V is TRBV18, with TRBD1 matching 7 bases. Germline assignment: CDR1 KGHSH and CDR2 LQKENI. V shed 8 bases and J 3 bases; nucleotides not matched to a gene: 3. The CDR3 consists of 12 residues. In DNA, the CDR3 is TGTGCCAGCCAGGGGGATTACACTGAAGCTTTCTTT. Its protein product is CASQGDYTEAFF. Using reference TRBV18 and TRBJ1-1 for the parts outside the CDR3, the full variable domain is NAGVMQNPRHLVRRRGQEARLRCSPMKGHSHVYWYRQLPEEGLKFMVYLQKENIIDESGMPKERFSAEFPKEGPSILRIQQVVRGDSAAYFCASQGDYTEAFFGQGTRLTVV.

This clonotype was picked up a small number of times. This chain connects TRBV5-4 to TRBJ2-5; tentatively, D is TRBD1 or TRBD2 (6 bases each). The CDR3 is 16 residues long. Germline loops: CDR1 SGHNT, CDR2 YYREEE (reference sequence). V was cut by 4 bases and J by 0 bases, with 16 bases left in between. Written as DNA, the CDR3 is TGTGCCAGCAGCCCCGAAGGAGGGGGGCACCAAGAGACCCAGTACTTC. It yields the protein CASSPEGGGHQETQYF. The entire variable domain, with the rest obtained from reference TRBV5-4 and TRBJ2-5, is as follows: ETGVTQSPTHLIKTRGQQVTLRCSSQSGHNTVSWYQQALGQGPQFIFQYYREEENGRGNFPPRFSGLQFPNYSSELNVNALELDDSALYLCASSPEGGGHQETQYFGPGTRLLVL.